This T cell receptor beta chain derives from a study of patients and donors after allogeneic stem cell transplantation. Using its own MiXCR run on the RT-PCR reads, TCRdb lists one record per CDR3 protein. The sample records some 880,000 distinct CDR3 sequences, roughly 18% being singletons. The CDR3 is 13 residues long. Looked up from germline, CDR1 is MNHEY and CDR2 is SMNVEV (reference sequence). V shed 9 bases and J 4 bases; nucleotides not matched to a gene: 8. The sequence was obtained from a human donor who was either an allogeneic HSCT recipient or a stem cell or donor lymphocyte infusion donor (not recorded which). It is not recorded whose cells these are; they may come from a transplant donor. V and J are TRBV27 and TRBJ2-5, with 7 bases matching TRBD1. Sequenced material: blood, either unsorted or a sorted T cell fraction (not recorded which). The DNA of the CDR3 is TGTGCCAGTGGGACAGACGGTACAGAGACCCAGTACTTC. This codes for CASGTDGTETQYF.